The 11 T cell receptor beta chains reported below all come from one sample, sequenced in a study of T cells expressing NK-cell markers. TCRdb re-called the 5' RACE reads; one entry per CDR3 protein, DNA not given. The listing records 200,000 to 300,000 distinct CDR3 sequences. Source material: blood T cells: a sorted CD56 or NKG2C T cell subset, CD4+ or CD8+ T cells, or bulk PBMC T cells (not recorded which). These receptors were taken from a man younger than 35 in good health.

The chain is built from TRBV9 and TRBJ2-1; the TRBD2 assignment by TCRdb is unverifiable without DNA. Germline V CDR1 and CDR2: SGDLS, YYNGEE. The CDR3 runs 16 residues. The CDR3 region is CASSATSGRASNEQFF.

This chain connects TRBV6-2 or TRBV6-3 to TRBJ2-1. The CDR3 consists of 11 residues. Germline values: CDR1 MNHEY, CDR2 SVGEGT. CDR3 amino acids: CASSHGPEQFF.

V usage is TRBV10-3 and J usage is TRBJ2-5. This CDR3 contains 14 residues. Looked up from germline, CDR1 is ENHRY and CDR2 is SYGVKD. The CDR3 loop is CAISESKMAETQYF.

This chain joins TRBV29-1 and TRBJ2-7. The CDR3 totals 11 residues. Germline V gives CDR1 SQVTM, CDR2 ANQGSEA. The CDR3 sequence is CSVGLPYEQYF.

The rearrangement joins TRBV7-8 to TRBJ2-1; with no DNA, the TCRdb D assignment of TRBD2 cannot be verified. Germline-derived CDR1 and CDR2 are SGHVS and FQNEAQ. This CDR3 region has 18 residues. The CDR3 region is CASSFSAGLEVSYNEQFF.

The V gene is TRBV20-1, the J gene TRBJ2-3. Germline-derived CDR1 and CDR2 are DFQATT and SNEGSKA (reference sequence). CDR3 length: 13 residues. This CDR3 reads CSAMLRRADTQYF.

The chain is built from TRBV4-1 and TRBJ1-6; TCRdb indicates TRBD1, and absent DNA this call remains unverified. CDR1 and CDR2 (germline): MGHRA, YSYEKL. This CDR3 has 16 residues. The CDR3 loop reads CASSQPLEGTNSPLHF.

V gene TRBV5-4 combines with J gene TRBJ2-2; there is no DNA to check the TCRdb D call of TRBD1. Germline V gene lookup returns CDR1 SGHNT and CDR2 YYREEE (reference sequence). This CDR3 region has 15 residues. The CDR3 loop is CASTPGGPSTGELFF.

The chain uses TRBV4-2 and TRBJ2-7. CDR3 length equals 15 residues. Per the germline V gene, CDR1 is LGHNA and CDR2 is YNFKEQ. CDR3 amino acids: CASSQDPRISYEQYF.

The rearrangement links TRBV5-5 to TRBJ2-1; TCRdb's D call of TRBD1 is untestable without DNA. CDR1 and CDR2 (germline): SGHKS, YYEKEE (reference sequence). CDR3 length: 15 amino acids. The CDR3 spells CASSLGRDNYNEQFF. Combining the CDR3 with reference TRBV5-5 and TRBJ2-1 gives the whole variable domain DAGVTQSPTHLIKTRGQQVTLRCSPISGHKSVSWYQQVLGQGPQFIFQYYEKEERGRGNFPDRFSARQFPNYSSELNVNALLLGDSALYLCASSLGRDNYNEQFFGPGTRLTVL.

The chain couples TRBV29-1 to TRBJ2-3. The CDR3 runs to 12 residues. Germline assignment: CDR1 SQVTM and CDR2 ANQGSEA. The CDR3 loop is CSVRTAADTQYF.